This T cell receptor (beta chain) emerged from a study of blood T cell repertoires in COVID-19. The overall study: The analysed material was cDNA or gDNA that came from T cells, B-cell-depleted T cells, or PBMCs.

Trimming cost V 6 bases and J 2 bases; bases outside gene matches: 6. The germline V gene has CDR1 KGHSH and CDR2 LQKENI. The CDR3 contains 15 residues. Produced via immunoSEQ multiplex PCR; TCRdb's table is partial and in-frame only. The data hold nearly 90,000 clones, with 88% observed a single time. The sequenced sample consisted of peripheral blood. This clonotype was obtained from an elderly man with acute or convalescent COVID-19. The chain couples TRBV18 to TRBJ1-5, with 8 bases fitting TRBD1. The CDR3 loop is CASSSLQGGNQPQHF. The CDR3 nucleotides are TGTGCCAGCTCCTCGCTACAGGGGGGCAATCAGCCCCAGCATTTT.